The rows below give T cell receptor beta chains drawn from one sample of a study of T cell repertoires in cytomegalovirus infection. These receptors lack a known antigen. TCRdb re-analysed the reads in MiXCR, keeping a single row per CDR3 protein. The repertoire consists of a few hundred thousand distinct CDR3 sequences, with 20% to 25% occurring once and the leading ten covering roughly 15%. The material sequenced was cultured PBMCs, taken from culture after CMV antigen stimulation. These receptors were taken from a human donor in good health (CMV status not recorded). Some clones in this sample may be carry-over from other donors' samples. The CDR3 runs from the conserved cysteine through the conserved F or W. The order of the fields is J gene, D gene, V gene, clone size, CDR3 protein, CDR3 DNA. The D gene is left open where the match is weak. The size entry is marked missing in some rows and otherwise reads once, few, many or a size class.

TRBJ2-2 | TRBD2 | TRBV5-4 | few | CASMRRASGRPGNAGELFF | TGTGCCAGCATGCGAAGGGCTAGCGGGAGGCCTGGTAATGCCGGGGAGCTGTTTTTT
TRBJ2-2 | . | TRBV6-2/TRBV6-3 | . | CASSYEARTGELFF | TGTGCCAGCAGTTACGAGGCTAGAACCGGGGAGCTGTTTTTT
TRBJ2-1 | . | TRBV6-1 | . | CASRITTMLRGEQFF | TGTGCCAGCAGGATAACTACCATGCTACGGGGTGAGCAGTTCTTC
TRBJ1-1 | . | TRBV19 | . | CASSIRTVNTEAFF | TGTGCCAGTAGTATAAGGACAGTGAACACTGAAGCTTTCTTT
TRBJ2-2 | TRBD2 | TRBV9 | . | CTSSVFSLAGRSNTGELFF | TGTACCAGCAGCGTATTTTCCTTAGCCGGGAGGTCCAACACCGGGGAGCTGTTTTTT
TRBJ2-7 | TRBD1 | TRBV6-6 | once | CASSYGTGADYEQYF | TGTGCCAGCAGTTATGGGACAGGGGCTGACTACGAGCAGTACTTC
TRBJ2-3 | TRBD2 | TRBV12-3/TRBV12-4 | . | CASSPGLGLAGDHADTQYF | TGTGCCAGCAGTCCCGGCCTGGGACTAGCGGGAGATCACGCAGATACGCAGTATTTT
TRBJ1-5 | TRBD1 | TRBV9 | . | CASSVAAGGDNQPQHF | TGTGCCAGCAGCGTAGCGGCAGGGGGTGACAATCAGCCCCAGCATTTT
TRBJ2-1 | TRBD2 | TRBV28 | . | CASSFGSGRAYNEQFF | TGTGCCAGCAGTTTTGGTAGCGGGAGGGCCTACAATGAGCAGTTCTTC
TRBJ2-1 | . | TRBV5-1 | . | CASSLVVSHEQFF | TGCGCCAGCAGCTTGGTAGTTTCCCATGAGCAGTTCTTC
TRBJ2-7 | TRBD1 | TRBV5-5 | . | CASRTDRVPYEQYF | TGTGCCAGCAGAACGGACAGGGTGCCCTACGAGCAGTACTTC
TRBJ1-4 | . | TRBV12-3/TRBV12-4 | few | CASRDTGEKLFF | TGTGCCAGCAGGGATACCGGCGAAAAACTGTTTTTT
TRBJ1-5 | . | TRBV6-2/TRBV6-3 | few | CASKGQSSNQPQHF | TGTGCCAGCAAAGGCCAAAGCTCCAATCAGCCCCAGCATTTT
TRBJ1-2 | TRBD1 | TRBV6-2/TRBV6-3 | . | CASSSGQAYGYTF | TGTGCCAGCAGTTCCGGACAGGCCTATGGCTACACCTTC
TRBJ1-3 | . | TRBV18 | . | CASSPLNSGMSGNTIYF | TGTGCCAGCTCACCACTCAACTCAGGGATGTCTGGAAACACCATATATTTT
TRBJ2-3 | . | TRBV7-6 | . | CASSLVLWRDSNTDTQYF | TGTGCCAGCAGCTTAGTTTTATGGCGGGACAGCAACACAGATACGCAGTATTTT
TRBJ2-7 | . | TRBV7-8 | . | CASSHRVNEQYF | TGTGCCAGCAGCCACAGGGTCAATGAGCAGTACTTC
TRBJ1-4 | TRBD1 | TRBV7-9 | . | CASSSGQGVSEKLFF | TGTGCCAGCAGCTCCGGACAGGGGGTGTCTGAAAAACTGTTTTTT
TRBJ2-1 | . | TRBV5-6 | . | CASSLPTGKQFF | TGTGCCAGCAGCCTACCGACCGGGAAGCAGTTCTTC
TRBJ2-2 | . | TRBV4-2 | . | CASSQGEGWDTGELFF | TGTGCCAGCAGCCAAGGTGAAGGGTGGGACACCGGGGAGCTGTTTTTT
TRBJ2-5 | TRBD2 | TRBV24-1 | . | CATASGRIETQYF | TGTGCCACAGCTAGCGGGAGGATCGAGACCCAGTACTTC
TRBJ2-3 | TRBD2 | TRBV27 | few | CASRALAGVRDTQYF | TGTGCCAGCAGAGCACTAGCGGGAGTCAGAGATACGCAGTATTTT
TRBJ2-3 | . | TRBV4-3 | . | CASSQGRARGVDTQYF | TGCGCCAGCAGCCAAGGCCGGGCCAGAGGAGTAGATACGCAGTATTTT
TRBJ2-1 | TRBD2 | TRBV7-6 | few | CASSFPLMTSGGESGHEQFF | TGTGCCAGCAGCTTCCCCTTAATGACTAGCGGGGGTGAAAGCGGGCATGAGCAGTTCTTC
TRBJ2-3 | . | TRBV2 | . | CAIRTRTAITDTQYF | TGTGCCATCAGAACTCGGACCGCTATCACAGATACGCAGTATTTT
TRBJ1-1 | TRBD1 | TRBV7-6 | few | CASVFVRGRRAEAFF | TGTGCCAGCGTATTTGTGAGGGGGCGCAGGGCTGAAGCTTTCTTT
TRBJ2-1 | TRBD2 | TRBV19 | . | CASSHPTSGWSYNEQFF | TGTGCCAGTAGTCACCCGACTAGCGGGTGGTCCTACAATGAGCAGTTCTTC
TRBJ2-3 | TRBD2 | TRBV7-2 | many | CASSLGLAVGTDTQYF | TGTGCCAGCAGCTTGGGACTAGCAGTGGGCACAGATACGCAGTATTTT
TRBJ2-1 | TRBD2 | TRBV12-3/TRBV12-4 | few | CASSARTSAYNEQFF | TGTGCCAGCAGTGCCCGGACTAGCGCATACAATGAGCAGTTCTTC
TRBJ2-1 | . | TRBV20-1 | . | CSAASPGLPSYNEQFF | TGCAGTGCTGCTTCCCCGGGACTCCCTTCCTACAATGAGCAGTTCTTC
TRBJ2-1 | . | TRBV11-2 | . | CASSSDPTGYNEQFF | TGTGCCAGCAGCTCGGACCCTACGGGGTACAATGAGCAGTTCTTC
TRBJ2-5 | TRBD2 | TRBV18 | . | CASSPPSSSGRGRETQYF | TGTGCCAGCTCACCACCCTCATCTAGCGGGAGGGGTAGAGAGACCCAGTACTTC
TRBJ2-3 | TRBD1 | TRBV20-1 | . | CSASLGQGRDTQYF | TGCAGTGCTAGTCTGGGACAGGGAAGAGATACGCAGTATTTT
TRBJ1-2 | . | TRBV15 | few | CATSRGTGANYGYTF | TGTGCCACCAGCAGAGGTACAGGCGCTAACTATGGCTACACCTTC
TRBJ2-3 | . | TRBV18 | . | CASSPISADTQYF | TGTGCCAGCTCACCCATTTCAGCAGATACGCAGTATTTT
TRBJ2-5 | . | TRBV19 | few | CASSIEDQETQYF | TGTGCCAGTAGTATAGAGGACCAAGAGACCCAGTACTTC
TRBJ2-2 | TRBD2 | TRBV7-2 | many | CASSPHQAGVDGELFF | TGTGCCAGCAGCCCCCATCAAGCGGGAGTAGACGGGGAGCTGTTTTTT
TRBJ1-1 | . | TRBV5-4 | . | CASSLQSGQGTEAFF | TGTGCCAGCAGCTTGCAGTCAGGGCAGGGCACTGAAGCTTTCTTT
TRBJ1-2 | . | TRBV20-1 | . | CSARGRDSYYGYTF | TGCAGTGCTAGAGGCCGCGACAGCTACTATGGCTACACCTTC
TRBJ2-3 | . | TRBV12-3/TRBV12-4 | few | CASSPPLETTQYF | TGTGCCAGCAGTCCTCCACTAGAGACTACGCAGTATTTT
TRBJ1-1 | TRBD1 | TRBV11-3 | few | CASSLTGGRVNTEAFF | TGTGCCAGCAGCTTAACAGGGGGCAGGGTGAACACTGAAGCTTTCTTT
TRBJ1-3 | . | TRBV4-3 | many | CASSQDLWGNTIYF | TGCGCCAGCAGCCAAGATCTGTGGGGAAACACCATATATTTT
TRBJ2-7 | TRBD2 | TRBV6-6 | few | CASRGTGGQSSYEQYF | TGTGCCAGCAGGGGGACGGGGGGGCAGAGCTCCTACGAGCAGTACTTC
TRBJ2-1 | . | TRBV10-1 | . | CASRERLEGDNEQFF | TGCGCCAGCAGAGAACGACTAGAAGGGGACAATGAGCAGTTCTTC
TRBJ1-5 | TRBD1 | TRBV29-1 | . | CSVQGQGGDSPQHF | TGCAGCGTTCAAGGGCAGGGGGGTGATTCGCCCCAGCATTTT
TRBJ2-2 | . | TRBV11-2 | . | CASSMQNTGELFF | TGTGCCAGCAGCATGCAAAACACCGGGGAGCTGTTTTTT